The 16 T cell receptor beta chains in this list originate from one sample, sequenced in a study of cytomegalovirus exposure and HLA in healthy donors. The PCR was carried out with 60 Vbeta primers and 13 Jbeta primers. Some clones are missing from TCRdb's copy, which holds only in-frame ones; the method was immunoSEQ multiplex PCR. The table has tens of thousands of clones, roughly 80% seen once. The source material was PBMCs. These receptors were taken from a human donor in good health.

The genes are TRBV29-1 and TRBJ1-2; D remains ambiguous. Trimming pared 0 bases from V and 7 bases from J, leaving 9 bases between. Germline V gene sequence: CDR1 SQVTM, CDR2 ANQGSEA. The CDR3 loop spans 12 amino acids. CDR3 coding DNA: TGCAGCGTTGAAGATCTTGACATTGGCTACACCTTC. This sequence encodes CSVEDLDIGYTF.

This clone came up once. The chain employs TRBV30 and TRBJ1-1; D not certain. This CDR3 region has 13 residues. Germline CDR1 reads GTSNPN; CDR2 reads SVGIG (reference sequence). V lost 5 bases and J 1 base, leaving 11 bases between the germline ends. The CDR3 reads CAWAQFSNTEAFF. The CDR3 DNA sequence: TGTGCCTGGGCTCAGTTTTCGAACACTGAAGCTTTCTTT.

This CDR3 is CALDSVATDTQYF. CDR3 DNA sequence: TGTGCTCTTGACTCCGTAGCAACAGATACGCAGTATTTT. The rearrangement joins TRBV7-9 to TRBJ2-3, with D uncertain. This CDR3 has 13 residues. Per germline, CDR1 SEHNR and CDR2 FQNEAQ (reference sequence).

The J gene is TRBJ2-3, the V gene TRBV28, with D perhaps TRBD2 (6 bases). Germline values: CDR1 MDHEN, CDR2 SYDVKM. This CDR3 comprises 14 residues. V shed 5 bases and J shed 6 bases, with 15 bases lying between them. In DNA, the CDR3 is TGTGCCAGCAGTCGAGGCGGGGATCTGGATACGCAGTATTTT. Amino acids: CASSRGGDLDTQYF.

CDR3 protein: CASSLPNGEEGGNTIYF. DNA of the CDR3: TGTGCCAGCAGCTTACCGAACGGGGAAGAAGGGGGAAACACCATATATTTT. The gene calls are TRBV7-9 and TRBJ1-3; D is undetermined. Trimming removed 2 bases from V and 4 bases from J, with 18 bases in between. Germline CDR1 reads SEHNR; CDR2 reads FQNEAQ (reference sequence). The CDR3 loop spans 17 amino acids.

This clone was recorded once. Relative to the germline gene, one junction end is altered; a read error may explain this. The V call is TRBV7-7, the J call TRBJ2-2; 7 bases match TRBD2. Germline V lookup: CDR1 SSHAT, CDR2 FNYEAQ (reference sequence). CDR3 length: 16 residues. CDR3 nucleotide sequence: TGTGCTAGCAGCTTAGGGAGCGGGGTCGGCACCGGGGAGCTGTTTTTT. Translating gives CASSLGSGVGTGELFF.

The V and J genes are TRBV9 and TRBJ2-3; 9 nucleotides agree with TRBD2. V was clipped by 3 bases and J by 3 bases; unmatched bases: 5. The CDR3 extends over 15 amino acids. CDR1 is SGDLS and CDR2 is YYNGEE in the germline V gene. The DNA of the CDR3 is TGTGCCAGCAGCGGACGCGGGGGGGGGACAGATACGCAGTATTTT. Translation gives CASSGRGGGTDTQYF.

DNA of the CDR3: TGTGCCAGCAGCGTAGCGGGGGATGCCTACAATGAGCAGTTCTTC. This gives the protein CASSVAGDAYNEQFF. V is TRBV9 and J is TRBJ2-1, with D possibly TRBD2 on 6 matching bases. CDR1 and CDR2 (germline): SGDLS, YYNGEE. V dropped 0 bases and J dropped 2 bases, with 9 bases sitting between them. This CDR3 comprises 15 residues. Full variable domain (missing parts from reference TRBV9 and TRBJ2-1): DSGVTQTPKHLITATGQRVTLRCSPRSGDLSVYWYQQSLDQGLQFLIQYYNGEERAKGNILERFSAQQFPDLHSELNLSSLELGDSALYFCASSVAGDAYNEQFFGPGTRLTVL.

This rearrangement joins TRBV6-1 to TRBJ1-2; TRBD1 aligns across 7 bases. V lost 5 bases, J lost 3 bases, and 9 bases stayed unmatched. Looked up from germline, CDR1 is MNHNS and CDR2 is SASEGT. The CDR3 covers 15 residues. The CDR3 is CASSRISTGYYGYTF. The CDR3 DNA is TGTGCCAGCAGTCGAATATCGACAGGGTACTATGGCTACACCTTC.

The chain uses TRBV18 and TRBJ1-1; TRBD1 aligns across 8 bases. The CDR3 has 14 amino acids. The germline V gene encodes CDR1 KGHSH and CDR2 LQKENI. J was trimmed by 0 bases and V by 8 bases; bases with no gene match: 5. The CDR3 DNA reads as TGTGCCAGCCGGGGACAGGTACTGAACACTGAAGCTTTCTTT. Residues: CASRGQVLNTEAFF. Supplemented by reference TRBV18 and TRBJ1-1, the full variable domain reads NAGVMQNPRHLVRRRGQEARLRCSPMKGHSHVYWYRQLPEEGLKFMVYLQKENIIDESGMPKERFSAEFPKEGPSILRIQQVVRGDSAAYFCASRGQVLNTEAFFGQGTRLTVV.

This sequence joins TRBV23-1 and TRBJ2-5; TRBD1 matches at 7 bases. TRBV23-1 is annotated as an ORF whose role is uncertain. The V gene end was trimmed by 7 bases and the J gene end by 4 bases; junction bases not matched to a gene: 12. There are 15 residues in the CDR3. This CDR3 is CASNPMTGRRETQYF. The CDR3 DNA sequence: TGCGCCAGCAACCCAATGACAGGGCGTCGAGAGACCCAGTACTTC.

The rearrangement uses TRBV4-3 and TRBJ2-7; 10 bases line up with TRBD1. The CDR3 is 15 residues long. Germline V gene lookup returns CDR1 LGHNA and CDR2 YSLEER. V trimming: 2 bases; J trimming: 5 bases; junction bases outside the gene matches: 6. The CDR3 loop reads CASSQHRQGAHEQYF. CDR3 nucleotides: TGCGCCAGCAGCCAACACAGACAGGGGGCTCACGAGCAGTACTTC.

A single count supports this clone. V and J are TRBV27 and TRBJ1-5; 12 bases map to TRBD1. The CDR3 runs 18 residues. J was trimmed by 6 bases and V by 5 bases; bases with no gene match: 14. CDR1 is MNHEY and CDR2 is SMNVEV in the germline V gene (reference sequence). The CDR3 loop reads CASSPRPGTGGNGQPQHF. The CDR3 bases are TGTGCCAGCAGTCCCCGTCCCGGGACAGGGGGCAATGGTCAGCCCCAGCATTTT.

The rearrangement links TRBV6-5 to TRBJ1-2, with a possible D match to TRBD1 (6 bases). Trimming took off 7 bases at V and 0 bases at J, with 15 bases between the two ends. Germline V lookup: CDR1 MNHEY, CDR2 SVGAGI. The CDR3 has 15 residues. The CDR3 spells CASNDIRGSNYGYTF. The DNA of the CDR3 is TGTGCCAGCAACGATATCAGGGGCTCTAACTATGGCTACACCTTC.

The V and J genes are TRBV28 and TRBJ2-6; D might be TRBD2 (6 bases). The CDR3 extends over 15 amino acids. Per the germline V gene, CDR1 is MDHEN and CDR2 is SYDVKM. V shed 6 bases and J shed 4 bases, with 13 bases lying between them. The CDR3 is CASSLLGGGANVLTF. The CDR3 coding sequence is TGTGCCAGCAGCCTACTCGGGGGAGGGGCCAACGTCCTGACTTTC.

This chain links TRBV6-4 with TRBJ2-3; TRBD1 might be the D (5 bases). Trimming removed 2 bases from V and 2 bases from J, with 11 bases in between. The CDR3 has 15 amino acids. Germline V gene data show CDR1 as MRHNA and CDR2 as SNTAGT. The CDR3 loop is CASSDGASPTDTQYF. CDR3 bases: TGTGCCAGCAGTGACGGGGCCTCGCCCACAGATACGCAGTATTTT.